This T cell receptor beta chain was identified during a study of CD8 T cells in ankylosing spondylitis. Findings and caveats of the study: Significantly higher representation of disease-linked clones was reported for matched ankylosing spondylitis synovial fluid.

The V gene end was trimmed by 2 bases and the J gene end by 3 bases; junction bases not matched to a gene: 7. CDR1 is SGHRS and CDR2 is YFSETQ in the germline V gene. CDR3 length: 17 residues. Remarks on this clonotype: Its antigen is as yet unknown.

Quantitative 5'-RACE with molecular barcodes generated TCR beta libraries. TCRdb passed the 5' RACE reads through MiXCR, listing each CDR3 protein once. The sample lists tens of thousands of distinct CDR3 sequences; 27% were seen once. This clonotype originated in a male donor with ankylosing spondylitis or in good health (not recorded which). The chain links TRBV5-1 to TRBJ2-3; 12 positions match TRBD2. The sample taken for sequencing was blood, either unsorted or a sorted T cell fraction (not recorded which). The CDR3 region has the DNA TGCGCCAGCAGCTTATATCCAGGGACTAGCGGGACAGATACGCAGTATTTT. Residues: CASSLYPGTSGTDTQYF.